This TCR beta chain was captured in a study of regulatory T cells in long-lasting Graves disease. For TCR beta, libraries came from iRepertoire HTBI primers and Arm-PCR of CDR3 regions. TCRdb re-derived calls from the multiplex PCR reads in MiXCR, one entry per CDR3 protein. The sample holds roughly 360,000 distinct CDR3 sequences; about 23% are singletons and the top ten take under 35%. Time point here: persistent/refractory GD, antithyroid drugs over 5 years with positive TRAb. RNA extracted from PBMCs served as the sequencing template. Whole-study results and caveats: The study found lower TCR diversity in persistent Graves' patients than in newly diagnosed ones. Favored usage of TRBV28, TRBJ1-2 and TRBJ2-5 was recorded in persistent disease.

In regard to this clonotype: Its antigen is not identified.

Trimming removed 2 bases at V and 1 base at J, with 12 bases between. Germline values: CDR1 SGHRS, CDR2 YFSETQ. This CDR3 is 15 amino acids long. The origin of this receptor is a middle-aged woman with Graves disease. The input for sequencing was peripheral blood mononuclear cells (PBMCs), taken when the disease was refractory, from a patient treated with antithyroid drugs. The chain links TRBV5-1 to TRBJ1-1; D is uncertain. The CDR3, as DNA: TGCGCCAGCAGCTTAGACGGTCCGGCGAACACTGAAGCTTTCTTT. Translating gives CASSLDGPANTEAFF. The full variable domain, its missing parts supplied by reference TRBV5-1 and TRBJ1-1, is KAGVTQTPRYLIKTRGQQVTLSCSPISGHRSVSWYQQTPGQGLQFLFEYFSETQRNKGNFPGRFSGRQFSNSRSEMNVSTLELGDSALYLCASSLDGPANTEAFFGQGTRLTVV.